The 10 T cell receptor beta chains given below trace back to one sample, sequenced in a study of T cell responses to AZD1222 COVID-19 vaccine. Produced via immunoSEQ multiplex PCR; TCRdb's table is partial and in-frame only. The sample includes 150,000 to 160,000 clones, roughly nine tenths of them seen just once. Sequenced here: peripheral blood, sampled after recovery from COVID-19. The receptor source for this set is an adult who had recovered from COVID-19.

This chain joins TRBV7-2 and TRBJ2-3; D is possibly TRBD2 (6 bases). Germline lookup yields CDR1 SGHTA and CDR2 FQGNSA. There are 13 residues in the CDR3. V lost 6 bases to trimming and J lost 10 bases, with 17 bases between them. As DNA, the CDR3 is TGTGCCAGCAGTATAACGGGCGGGGCGCCGCAGTATTTT. Protein: CASSITGGAPQYF.

A word on this clone: Other nucleotide sequences from this sample produce the same CDR3. CDR3 DNA: TGTGCCAGCAGTGAGGGCGGGGCCTATGGCTACACCTTC. This encodes CASSEGGAYGYTF. V is TRBV6-1 and J is TRBJ1-2, with D perhaps matching TRBD1 (5 bases). The germline gives CDR1 MNHNS, CDR2 SASEGT. V lost 3 bases to trimming and J lost 4 bases, with 9 bases between them. This CDR3 spans 13 amino acids.

The rearrangement uses TRBV5-1 and TRBJ1-1, with a weak D call TRBD1 (6 bases). CDR1 SGHRS and CDR2 YFSETQ come from the germline V gene. V was trimmed by 0 bases and J by 4 bases, leaving 10 bases between them. This CDR3 is 14 amino acids long. CDR3 protein: CASSLDRVGTEAFF. In DNA form, the CDR3 reads TGCGCCAGCAGCTTGGACAGGGTAGGCACTGAAGCTTTCTTT.

This rearrangement joins TRBV28 to TRBJ2-5; 9 bases are shared with TRBD2. Germline values: CDR1 MDHEN, CDR2 SYDVKM. J lost 4 bases, V lost 4 bases, and 16 bases had no gene match. The CDR3 spans 18 residues. In nucleotides, the CDR3 is TGTGCCAGCAGTTCCCAGGGTAGCGGGGGCGGGGGCGGAGAGACCCAGTACTTC. It encodes CASSSQGSGGGGGETQYF.

This rearrangement joins TRBV28 to TRBJ1-3; D might be TRBD1 (5 bases). The V and J ends lost 10 bases and 4 bases respectively, with 11 bases between them. The CDR3 is 12 amino acids. Germline assignment: CDR1 MDHEN and CDR2 SYDVKM. CDR3 sequence reads: CATGAWGNTIYF. CDR3 bases: TGTGCCACTGGGGCTTGGGGAAACACCATATATTTT.

The rearrangement joins TRBV5-1 to TRBJ2-7; tentative D call: TRBD1 (5 bases). V was cut by 5 bases and J by 4 bases, with 7 bases left in between. The CDR3 sequence is 11 residues long. Per the germline V gene, CDR1 is SGHRS and CDR2 is YFSETQ. CDR3 nucleotide sequence: TGCGCCAGCAGGGGGCCATACGAGCAGTACTTC. Translating gives CASRGPYEQYF.

V usage is TRBV6-5 and J usage is TRBJ2-2, with TRBD1 matching 7 bases. The CDR3 contains 14 residues. From germline, CDR1 is MNHEY and CDR2 SVGAGI. V shed 7 bases, J shed 0 bases, and the junction held 2 bases outside the gene matches. CDR3 bases: TGTGCCAGCAAGGGACAGTCGAACACCGGGGAGCTGTTTTTT. Its translation is CASKGQSNTGELFF.

V is TRBV10-3 and J is TRBJ2-5; D gene uncertain. Trimming removed 3 bases at V and 3 bases at J, with 17 bases between. Germline V lookup: CDR1 ENHRY, CDR2 SYGVKD. This CDR3 region has 16 residues. CDR3 bases: TGTGCCATCAGTGATCCTAACCTCTCCTCTAAAGAGACCCAGTACTTC. Translating gives CAISDPNLSSKETQYF.

V usage is TRBV5-1 and J usage is TRBJ2-7, with D uncertain. The CDR3 totals 13 residues. Germline-derived CDR1 and CDR2 are SGHRS and YFSETQ. Trimming removed 0 bases from V and 2 bases from J, with 6 bases in between. The CDR3 region is CASSLDRPYEQYF. Here the CDR3 DNA reads TGCGCCAGCAGCTTGGACCGGCCCTACGAGCAGTACTTC.

The V gene is TRBV7-8, the J gene TRBJ1-2; D may be TRBD1 (6 bases). V dropped 5 bases and J dropped 5 bases, with 18 bases sitting between them. CDR1 is SGHVS, CDR2 FQNEAQ, per germline. CDR3 length equals 15 residues. The CDR3 DNA is TGTGCCAGCAGCACCGGACAGAGGTTAGGATATGGCTACACCTTC. It specifies CASSTGQRLGYGYTF.